The clone carrying this T cell receptor (beta chain) was seen ten or more times. Its specificity is not known. The sample's time point: patch test 3, about 24 weeks after DPC sensitization. The treatment denotes: therapeutic diphenylcyclopropenone sensitization with weekly scalp DPC. Extraction yielded total RNA from whole blood (unfractionated). The CDR3 spans 13 residues. V was clipped by 7 bases and J by 1 base, with 10 bases between them. The data were taken from a study of human T cells and chemical hapten exposure. General observations from the study: Alopecia in all donors means immunity may differ from healthy individuals.

The library tagged individual cDNA molecules with unique molecular identifiers. TCRdb re-derived calls from the RACE reads in MiXCR, one entry per CDR3 protein. The sample has over 65,000 distinct CDR3 sequences; around 10% are singletons. The chain has TRBV12-3 or TRBV12-4 and TRBJ1-1, with no clear D. The sequence derives from a woman aged 45-65 years with alopecia areata. Some clones in this sample may be carry-over from other donors' samples. The source material was whole blood, sampled in connection with sensitization to the hapten diphenylcyclopropenone (DPC). The CDR3 DNA reads TGTGCCAGCACCATGCATCAGAACACTGAAGCTTTCTTT. Encoded protein: CASTMHQNTEAFF.